These 16 T cell receptor beta chains were all obtained from the same sample, sequenced in a study of patients and donors after allogeneic stem cell transplantation. Via MiXCR, TCRdb re-called the RT-PCR reads, giving one row per CDR3 protein. The data hold hundreds of thousands of distinct CDR3 sequences, with about 38% observed a single time. The sample was blood, either unsorted or a sorted T cell fraction (not recorded which). These TCRs come from a human donor who was either an allogeneic HSCT recipient or a stem cell or donor lymphocyte infusion donor (not recorded which). It is not recorded whose cells these are; they may come from a transplant donor.

This chain links TRBV12-3 or TRBV12-4 with TRBJ1-1; tentative D call: TRBD1 (5 bases). The V end was cut by 3 bases, the J end by 2 bases, with 13 bases between. The CDR3 is made up of 15 amino acids. The CDR3 DNA reads as TGTGCCAGCAGTTTCGTTTCGGGACCAAACACTGAAGCTTTCTTT. As protein: CASSFVSGPNTEAFF.

This chain connects TRBV4-2 to TRBJ2-7, with D perhaps matching TRBD1 or TRBD2 (6 bases each). Looked up from germline, CDR1 is LGHNA and CDR2 is YNFKEQ. The CDR3 covers 19 residues. Trimming left V 4 bases short and J 2 bases short, with 27 bases between. For the CDR3, the DNA is TGTGCCAGCAGCCCACTAGTCCGCCAGGTAGGGGGGACGGCCTACGAGCAGTACTTC. Translated, it gives CASSPLVRQVGGTAYEQYF.

In nucleotides, the CDR3 is TGTGCCAGCAGTTTACGGGACCACCCAGATACGCAGTATTTT. Its protein product is CASSLRDHPDTQYF. V gene TRBV27 combines with J gene TRBJ2-3, with D perhaps matching TRBD1 or TRBD2 (5 bases each). Trimming stripped 2 bases from V and 4 bases from J, with 10 bases between. The CDR3 sequence is 14 residues long. In germline, CDR1 is MNHEY, CDR2 SMNVEV (reference sequence).

The J gene is TRBJ2-3, the V gene TRBV12-3 or TRBV12-4, with 14 bases that match TRBD2. The CDR3 totals 18 residues. J was trimmed by 5 bases and V by 3 bases; bases with no gene match: 10. CDR3 protein: CASSFAPTSGGVQDTQYF. In nucleotides, the CDR3 is TGTGCCAGCAGTTTTGCCCCGACTAGCGGGGGGGTTCAAGATACGCAGTATTTT.

This clonotype was recorded a few times. J is TRBJ2-1 and V is TRBV4-1; D may be TRBD1 or TRBD2 (5 bases each). Trimming cost V 5 bases and J 0 bases, with 14 bases left between them. Germline CDR1 reads MGHRA; CDR2 reads YSYEKL. The CDR3 sequence is 16 residues long. The CDR3 region is CASSGGQGRSYNEQFF. In nucleotides, the CDR3 is TGCGCCAGCAGCGGGGGTCAGGGACGCTCCTACAATGAGCAGTTCTTC.

This clonotype was detected only a few times. V is TRBV27 and J is TRBJ2-2; D may be TRBD1 (6 bases). The CDR3 extends over 14 amino acids. Germline V gene data show CDR1 as MNHEY and CDR2 as SMNVEV (reference sequence). The V end was cut by 8 bases, the J end by 1 base, with 11 bases between. CDR3 amino acids: CASSWGQNTGELFF. The CDR3 bases are TGTGCCAGCTCTTGGGGACAGAACACCGGGGAGCTGTTTTTT.

This clonotype has at least ten counts. The V gene is TRBV13, the J gene TRBJ2-1; a possible D gene is TRBD1 (6 bases). This CDR3 contains 14 residues. CDR1 and CDR2 (germline): PRHDT, FYEKMQ (reference sequence). Between the trimmed V and J ends, which lost 5 bases and 8 bases, there was a span of 16 bases. The CDR3 reads CASSSPRGGDEQFF. CDR3 coding DNA: TGTGCCAGCAGCAGCCCCAGGGGTGGGGATGAGCAGTTCTTC.

V gene TRBV12-3 or TRBV12-4 combines with J gene TRBJ1-5, with 10 nucleotides matching TRBD1. This CDR3 spans 15 amino acids. With V trimmed by 6 bases and J by 4 bases, 6 bases remained unmatched. CDR3 region: CASSPGQGFNQPQHF. The DNA of the CDR3 is TGTGCCAGCAGCCCGGGACAGGGGTTTAATCAGCCCCAGCATTTT.

The J gene is TRBJ1-2, the V gene TRBV29-1, with 7 bases fitting TRBD1. Germline V CDR1 and CDR2: SQVTM, ANQGSEA. The CDR3 is 14 residues long. V lost 7 bases to trimming and J lost 4 bases; unmatched junction nucleotides: 12. CDR3 region: CSAPAPGQPYGYTF. In DNA form, the CDR3 reads TGCAGCGCCCCTGCACCGGGACAGCCCTATGGCTACACCTTC.

The gene calls are TRBV3-1 and TRBJ1-2; D is undetermined. The V and J ends lost 1 base and 2 bases respectively, with 11 bases between them. The CDR3 extends over 15 amino acids. CDR1 is LGHDT, CDR2 YNNKEL, per germline (reference sequence). CDR3 region: CASSQVSLPNYGYTF. CDR3 DNA sequence: TGTGCCAGCAGCCAAGTATCACTTCCCAACTATGGCTACACCTTC.

This clonotype turned up a few times. The genes are TRBV5-1 and TRBJ1-6; maybe TRBD1 (5 bases). The V end was cut by 2 bases, the J end by 8 bases, with 11 bases between. The CDR3 has 14 amino acids. CDR1 and CDR2 from the germline V gene are SGHRS and YFSETQ. The CDR3 here is CASSFIQEDSPLHF. The CDR3 DNA sequence: TGCGCCAGCAGCTTCATACAGGAGGATTCACCCCTCCACTTT.

The chain combines TRBV12-3 or TRBV12-4 with TRBJ2-3, with TRBD2 as a possible D gene (7 bases). CDR3 length: 15 amino acids. V was shortened by 5 bases and J by 1 base, with 13 bases between the two germline ends. Here the CDR3 DNA reads TGTGCCAGCAGTATGCAGGGGAGGGGCACAGATACGCAGTATTTT. Translated: CASSMQGRGTDTQYF.

V usage is TRBV5-6 and J usage is TRBJ1-5; 9 nucleotides align to TRBD1. Trimming removed 4 bases from V and 6 bases from J; junction bases left unmatched: 2. The CDR3 spans 13 residues. Per germline, CDR1 SGHDT and CDR2 YYEEEE. The CDR3 nucleotides are TGTGCCAGCAGCAACAGGGGGCTTCAGCCCCAGCATTTT. Translation gives CASSNRGLQPQHF. Supplemented by reference TRBV5-6 and TRBJ1-5, the full variable domain reads DAGVTQSPTHLIKTRGQQVTLRCSPKSGHDTVSWYQQALGQGPQFIFQYYEEEERQRGNFPDRFSGHQFPNYSSELNVNALLLGDSALYLCASSNRGLQPQHFGDGTRLSIL.

This chain joins TRBV20-1 and TRBJ1-5; 9 bases are a match to TRBD1. Unmatched junction bases numbered 11, after V lost 6 bases and J lost 5 bases. This CDR3 is built from 15 residues. The germline CDR1 and CDR2 sequences are DFQATT and SNEGSKA (reference sequence). CDR3 DNA: TGCAGTGCAAAAAGAACAGGGGGCACCGATCAGCCCCAGCATTTT. It codes for CSAKRTGGTDQPQHF.

This clonotype appeared a few times. V is TRBV20-1 and J is TRBJ1-5; 7 bases agree with TRBD1. Germline assignment: CDR1 DFQATT and CDR2 SNEGSKA (reference sequence). The CDR3 totals 15 residues. The V segment lost 5 bases and the J segment 0 bases; nucleotides outside the gene matches: 7. The CDR3 DNA is TGCAGTGCTCTCAGGGGGAGCTATAGCAATCAGCCCCAGCATTTT. Amino acid sequence: CSALRGSYSNQPQHF.

V and J are TRBV5-6 and TRBJ2-7; either TRBD1 or TRBD2 may supply D (6 bases each). The CDR3 runs to 13 residues. CDR1 and CDR2 (germline): SGHDT, YYEEEE. V was pared by 2 bases and J by 4 bases, with 10 bases between. The CDR3 nucleotides read TGTGCCAGCAGCTTCGGGGGCGAATACGAGCAGTACTTC. This gives the protein CASSFGGEYEQYF.